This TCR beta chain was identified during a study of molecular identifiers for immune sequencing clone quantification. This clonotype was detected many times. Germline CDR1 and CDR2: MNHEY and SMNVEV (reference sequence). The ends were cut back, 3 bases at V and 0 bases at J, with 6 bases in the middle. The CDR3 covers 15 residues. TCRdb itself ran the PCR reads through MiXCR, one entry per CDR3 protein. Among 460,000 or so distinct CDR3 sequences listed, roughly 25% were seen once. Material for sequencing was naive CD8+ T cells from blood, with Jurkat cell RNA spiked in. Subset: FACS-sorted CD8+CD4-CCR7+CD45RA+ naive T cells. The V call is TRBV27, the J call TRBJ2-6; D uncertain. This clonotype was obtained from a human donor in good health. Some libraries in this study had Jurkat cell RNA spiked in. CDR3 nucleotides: TGTGCCAGCAGTTTTGTTGCCTCTGGGGCCAACGTCCTGACTTTC. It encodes CASSFVASGANVLTF.